This T cell receptor beta chain was identified during a study of T cells in Graves' hyperthyroidism and ophthalmopathy. Study-level findings and limits: Blood held most thyroid clonotypes expanded above 0.001 frequency. In validation, the model predicted ophthalmopathy. These predictions came a median roughly seven months before onset. A 13 V-J signature model discriminated ophthalmopathy versus stable hyperthyroidism.

This clonotype has ten or more counts. Its target is unknown. Amplified TCR beta CDR3 regions came from RNA transcripts. First-round RT-PCR with HTBI primers amplified the TCR CDR3 region. TCRdb reanalysed the multiplex PCR reads using MiXCR and keeps one entry per CDR3 protein. The table shows 240,000 or so distinct CDR3 sequences, with approximately 16% occurring only once. Germline lookup yields CDR1 SEHNR and CDR2 FQNEAQ (reference sequence). The trim removed 5 bases at V and 4 bases at J, leaving 6 bases unmatched. The CDR3 spans 16 residues. This sample holds PBMCs from 9.5 to 10 ml fresh peripheral blood.

Sequencing input: blood. The sequence came from a woman aged 18-30 years with Graves' ophthalmopathy. The V gene is TRBV7-9, the J gene TRBJ2-3; 13 positions agree with TRBD2. CDR3 nucleotides: TGTGCCAGCAGCCCCTGGACTAGCGGGGGTGCAGATACGCAGTATTTT. This encodes CASSPWTSGGADTQYF.